These T cell receptor beta chains were read from a single sample in a study of T cell repertoires in cytomegalovirus infection. TCRdb analysed the reads with MiXCR anew, one entry per CDR3 protein. The sample includes about 240,000 distinct CDR3 sequences, around 6.6% of them seen just once. Source material: PBMCs. All receptors come from a human donor in good health (CMV status not recorded). Some clones in this sample may be carry-over from other donors' samples. CDR3s leave out the opening cysteine and the closing phenylalanine or tryptophan. The order of the fields is CDR3 length, V gene, D gene, J gene, CDR3 protein. A D gene is named only where the DNA matches it firmly.

12	TRBV7-2	NA	TRBJ1-4	ASSLIGLNEKLF
13	TRBV11-2	NA	TRBJ2-1	ASSPGAAAYNEQF
14	TRBV6-2/TRBV6-3	TRBD1	TRBJ1-5	ASSALRQGASQPQH
16	TRBV5-1	TRBD2	TRBJ2-3	ASSLEGSGGALSFTQY
16	TRBV15	NA	TRBJ2-5	ATSRPKEGGPTQETQY
12	TRBV29-1	TRBD1	TRBJ2-7	SVARTGRNYEQY
11	TRBV6-6	NA	TRBJ1-4	ASGGLTGEKLF
12	TRBV5-6	NA	TRBJ1-1	ASSHGRVNTEAF
11	TRBV4-3	TRBD1	TRBJ1-2	ASSQTGIHGYT
12	TRBV7-2	NA	TRBJ1-1	ASSPAGINTEAF
10	TRBV29-1	NA	TRBJ1-1	SVEDPGTEAF
11	TRBV6-5	NA	TRBJ1-1	ASSFTRNREAF
12	TRBV12-3/TRBV12-4	NA	TRBJ1-5	ASSQLEINQPQH
12	TRBV18	NA	TRBJ2-5	ASSPYAYSGTQY
11	TRBV30	NA	TRBJ2-7	AWRKKGSYEQY
9	TRBV20-1	TRBD2	TRBJ2-7	SAPRGDEQY
11	TRBV3-1	TRBD1	TRBJ1-1	ASSQIQSDREF
15	TRBV7-9	TRBD2	TRBJ2-5	ASSLGRGGAPQETQY
12	TRBV7-2	TRBD1	TRBJ1-2	ASSLRQGARGYT
14	TRBV7-2	NA	TRBJ2-3	ASSLAPGRGTDTQY
13	TRBV6-2/TRBV6-3	TRBD2	TRBJ2-7	ASSKSGASSYEQY
11	TRBV29-1	TRBD1	TRBJ1-2	SVGRGQNYGYT
15	TRBV28	NA	TRBJ2-7	ASSFLTPGALAYEQY
14	TRBV7-9	TRBD2	TRBJ2-2	ASSGLAGIRTGELF
10	TRBV12-3/TRBV12-4	TRBD1	TRBJ1-2	ASSFGQGDYT